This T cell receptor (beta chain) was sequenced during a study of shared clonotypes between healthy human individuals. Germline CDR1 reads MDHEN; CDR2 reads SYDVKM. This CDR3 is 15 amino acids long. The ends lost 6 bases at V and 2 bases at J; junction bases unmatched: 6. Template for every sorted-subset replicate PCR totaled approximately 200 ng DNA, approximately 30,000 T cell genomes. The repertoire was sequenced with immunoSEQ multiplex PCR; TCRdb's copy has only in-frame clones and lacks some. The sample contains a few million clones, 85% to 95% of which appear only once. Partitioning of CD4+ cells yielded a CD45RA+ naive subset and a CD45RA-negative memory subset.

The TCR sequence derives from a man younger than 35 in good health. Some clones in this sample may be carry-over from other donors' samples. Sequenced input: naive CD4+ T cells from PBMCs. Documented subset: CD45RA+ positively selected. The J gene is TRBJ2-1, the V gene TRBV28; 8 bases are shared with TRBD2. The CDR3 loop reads CASRGAGVAYNEQFF. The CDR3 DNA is TGTGCCAGCAGAGGAGCGGGAGTTGCCTACAATGAGCAGTTCTTC.